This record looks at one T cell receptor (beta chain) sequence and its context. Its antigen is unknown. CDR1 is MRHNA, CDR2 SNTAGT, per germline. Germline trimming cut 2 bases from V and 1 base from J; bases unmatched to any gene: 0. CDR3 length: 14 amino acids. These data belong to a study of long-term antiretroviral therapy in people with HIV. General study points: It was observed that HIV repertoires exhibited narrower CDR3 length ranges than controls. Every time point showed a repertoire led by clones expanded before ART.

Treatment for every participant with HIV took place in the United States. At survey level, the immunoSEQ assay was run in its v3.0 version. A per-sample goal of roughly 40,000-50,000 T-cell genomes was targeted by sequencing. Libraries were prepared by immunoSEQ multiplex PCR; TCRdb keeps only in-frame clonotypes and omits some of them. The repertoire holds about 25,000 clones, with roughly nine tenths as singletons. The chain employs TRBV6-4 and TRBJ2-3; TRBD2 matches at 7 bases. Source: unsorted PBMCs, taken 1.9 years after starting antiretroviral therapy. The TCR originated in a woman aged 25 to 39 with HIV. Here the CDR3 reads CASSDAGGTDTQYF. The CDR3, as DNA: TGTGCCAGCAGTGACGCGGGGGGCACAGATACGCAGTATTTT.